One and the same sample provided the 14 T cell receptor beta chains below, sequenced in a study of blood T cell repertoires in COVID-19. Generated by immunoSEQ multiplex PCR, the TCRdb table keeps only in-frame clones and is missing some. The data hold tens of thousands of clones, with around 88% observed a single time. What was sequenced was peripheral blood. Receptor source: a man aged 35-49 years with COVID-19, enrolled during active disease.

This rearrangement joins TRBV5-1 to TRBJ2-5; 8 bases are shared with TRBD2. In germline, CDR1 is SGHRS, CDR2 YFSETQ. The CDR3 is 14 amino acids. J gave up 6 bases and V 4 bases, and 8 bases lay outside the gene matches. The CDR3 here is CASSVGLGSKTQYF. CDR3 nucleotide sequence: TGCGCCAGCAGCGTGGGACTAGGGTCTAAGACCCAGTACTTC. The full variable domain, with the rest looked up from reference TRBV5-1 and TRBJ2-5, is KAGVTQTPRYLIKTRGQQVTLSCSPISGHRSVSWYQQTPGQGLQFLFEYFSETQRNKGNFPGRFSGRQFSNSRSEMNVSTLELGDSALYLCASSVGLGSKTQYFGPGTRLLVL.

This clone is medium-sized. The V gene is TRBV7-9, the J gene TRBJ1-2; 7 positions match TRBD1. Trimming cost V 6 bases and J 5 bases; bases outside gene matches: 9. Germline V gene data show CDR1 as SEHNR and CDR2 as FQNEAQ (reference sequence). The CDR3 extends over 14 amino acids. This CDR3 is CASSSTGVRYGYTF. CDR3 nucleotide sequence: TGTGCCAGCAGTTCTACAGGGGTCCGGTATGGCTACACCTTC.

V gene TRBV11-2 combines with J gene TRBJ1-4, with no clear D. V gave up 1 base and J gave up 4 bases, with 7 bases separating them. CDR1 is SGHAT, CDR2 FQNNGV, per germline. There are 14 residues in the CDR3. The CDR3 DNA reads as TGTGCCAGCAGCTTAGGAACAGTTAATGAAAAACTGTTTTTT. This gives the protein CASSLGTVNEKLFF.

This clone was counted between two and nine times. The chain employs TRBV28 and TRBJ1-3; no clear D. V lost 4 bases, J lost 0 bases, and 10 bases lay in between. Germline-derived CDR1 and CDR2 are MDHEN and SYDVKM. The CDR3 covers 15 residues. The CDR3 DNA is TGTGCCAGCAGTTCCCCACACGTCTCTGGAAACACCATATATTTT. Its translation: CASSSPHVSGNTIYF.

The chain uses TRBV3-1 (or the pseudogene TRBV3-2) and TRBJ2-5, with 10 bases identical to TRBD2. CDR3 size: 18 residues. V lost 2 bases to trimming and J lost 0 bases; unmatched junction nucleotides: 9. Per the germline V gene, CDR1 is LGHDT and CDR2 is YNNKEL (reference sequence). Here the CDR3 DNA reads TGTGCCAGCAGCCAACGGGGTAGCGGGGGGAGGTACCAAGAGACCCAGTACTTC. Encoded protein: CASSQRGSGGRYQETQYF.

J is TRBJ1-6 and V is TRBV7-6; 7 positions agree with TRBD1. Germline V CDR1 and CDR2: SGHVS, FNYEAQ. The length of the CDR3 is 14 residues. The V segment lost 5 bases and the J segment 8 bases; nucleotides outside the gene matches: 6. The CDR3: CASSQQGSDSPLHF. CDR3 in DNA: TGTGCCAGCAGCCAACAGGGGTCGGATTCACCCCTCCACTTT.

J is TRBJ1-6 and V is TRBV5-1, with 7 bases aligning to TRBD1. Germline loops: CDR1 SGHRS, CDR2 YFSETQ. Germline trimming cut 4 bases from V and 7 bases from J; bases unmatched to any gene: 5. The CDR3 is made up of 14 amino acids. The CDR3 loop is CASSDDRENSPLHF. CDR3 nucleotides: TGCGCCAGCAGCGATGACAGGGAAAATTCACCCCTCCACTTT.

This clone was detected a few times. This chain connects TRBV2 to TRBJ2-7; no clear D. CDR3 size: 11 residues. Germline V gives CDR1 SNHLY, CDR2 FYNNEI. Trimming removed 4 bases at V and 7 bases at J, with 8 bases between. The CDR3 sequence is CASSVGEEQYF. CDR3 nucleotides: TGTGCCAGCAGTGTCGGTGAGGAGCAGTACTTC.

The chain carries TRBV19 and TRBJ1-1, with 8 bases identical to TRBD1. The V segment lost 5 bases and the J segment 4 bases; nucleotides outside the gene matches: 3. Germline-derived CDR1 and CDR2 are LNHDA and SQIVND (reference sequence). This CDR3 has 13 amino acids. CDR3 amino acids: CASSQGAATEAFF. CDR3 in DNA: TGTGCCAGTAGTCAGGGGGCTGCCACTGAAGCTTTCTTT.

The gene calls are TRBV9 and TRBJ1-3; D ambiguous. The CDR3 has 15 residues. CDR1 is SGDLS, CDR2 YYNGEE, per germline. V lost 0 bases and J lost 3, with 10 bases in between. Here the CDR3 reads CASSVGGSHGNTIYF. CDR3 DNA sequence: TGTGCCAGCAGCGTAGGAGGGTCCCATGGAAACACCATATATTTT.

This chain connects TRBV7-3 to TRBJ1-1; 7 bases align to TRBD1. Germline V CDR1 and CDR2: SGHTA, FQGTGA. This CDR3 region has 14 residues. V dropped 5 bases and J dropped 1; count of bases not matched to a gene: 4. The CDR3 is CASSIDRANTEAFF. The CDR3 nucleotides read TGTGCCAGCAGCATTGACAGGGCGAACACTGAAGCTTTCTTT.

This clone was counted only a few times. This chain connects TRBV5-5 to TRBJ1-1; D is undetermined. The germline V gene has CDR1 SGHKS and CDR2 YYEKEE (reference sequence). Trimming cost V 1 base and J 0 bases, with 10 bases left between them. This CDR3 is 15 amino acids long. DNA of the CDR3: TGTGCCAGCAGCTTGTCCGAGAAGATGAACACTGAAGCTTTCTTT. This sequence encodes CASSLSEKMNTEAFF. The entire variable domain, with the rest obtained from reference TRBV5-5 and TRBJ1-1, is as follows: DAGVTQSPTHLIKTRGQQVTLRCSPISGHKSVSWYQQVLGQGPQFIFQYYEKEERGRGNFPDRFSARQFPNYSSELNVNALLLGDSALYLCASSLSEKMNTEAFFGQGTRLTVV.

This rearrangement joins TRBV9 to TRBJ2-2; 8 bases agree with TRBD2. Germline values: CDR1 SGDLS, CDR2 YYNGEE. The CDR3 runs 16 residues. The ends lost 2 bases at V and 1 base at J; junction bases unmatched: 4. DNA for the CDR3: TGTGCCAGCAGCGTGGCGGGGGGATTGAACACCGGGGAGCTGTTTTTT. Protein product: CASSVAGGLNTGELFF.

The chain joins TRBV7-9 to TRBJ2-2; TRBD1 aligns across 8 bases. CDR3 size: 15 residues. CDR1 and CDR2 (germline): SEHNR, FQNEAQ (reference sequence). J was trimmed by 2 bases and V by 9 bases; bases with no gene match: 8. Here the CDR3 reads CARTSGTGNTGELFF. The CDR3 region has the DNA TGTGCCAGGACGTCGGGGACAGGAAACACCGGGGAGCTGTTTTTT.